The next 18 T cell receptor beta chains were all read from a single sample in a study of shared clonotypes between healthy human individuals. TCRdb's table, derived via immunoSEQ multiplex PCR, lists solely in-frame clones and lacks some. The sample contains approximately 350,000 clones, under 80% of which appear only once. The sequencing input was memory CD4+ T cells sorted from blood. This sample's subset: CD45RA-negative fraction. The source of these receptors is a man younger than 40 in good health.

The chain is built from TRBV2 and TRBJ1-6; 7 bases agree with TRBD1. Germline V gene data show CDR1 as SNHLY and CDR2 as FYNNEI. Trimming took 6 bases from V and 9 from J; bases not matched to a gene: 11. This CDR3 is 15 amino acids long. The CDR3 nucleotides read TGTGCCAGCAGAACCTCCGGGACAGAAATTTCACCCCTCCACTTT. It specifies CASRTSGTEISPLHF.

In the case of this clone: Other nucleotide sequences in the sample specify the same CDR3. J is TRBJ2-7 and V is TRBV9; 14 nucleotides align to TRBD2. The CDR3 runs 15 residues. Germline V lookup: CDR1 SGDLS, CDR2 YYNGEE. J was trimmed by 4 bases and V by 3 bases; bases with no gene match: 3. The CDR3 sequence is CASSAGTSGSYEQYF. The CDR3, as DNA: TGTGCCAGCAGCGCGGGGACTAGCGGGAGTTACGAGCAGTACTTC.

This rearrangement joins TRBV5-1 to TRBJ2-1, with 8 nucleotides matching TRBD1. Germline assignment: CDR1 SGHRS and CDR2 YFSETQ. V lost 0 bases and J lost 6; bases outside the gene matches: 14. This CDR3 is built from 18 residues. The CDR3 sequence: CASSLDPDRAYPGNEQFF. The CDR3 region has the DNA TGCGCCAGCAGCTTGGACCCGGACAGGGCTTACCCGGGCAATGAGCAGTTCTTC. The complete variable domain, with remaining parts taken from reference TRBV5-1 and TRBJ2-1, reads KAGVTQTPRYLIKTRGQQVTLSCSPISGHRSVSWYQQTPGQGLQFLFEYFSETQRNKGNFPGRFSGRQFSNSRSEMNVSTLELGDSALYLCASSLDPDRAYPGNEQFFGPGTRLTVL.

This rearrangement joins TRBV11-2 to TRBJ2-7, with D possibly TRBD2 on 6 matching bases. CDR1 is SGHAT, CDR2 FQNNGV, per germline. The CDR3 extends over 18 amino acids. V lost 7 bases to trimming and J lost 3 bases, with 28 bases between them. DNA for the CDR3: TGTGCCAGCACCTCTTTGGATACGCGACTAGGCTGGCGCTACGAGCAGTACTTC. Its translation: CASTSLDTRLGWRYEQYF.

The CDR3 sequence: CASSSGTVSYEQYF. DNA for the CDR3: TGTGCCAGCAGCTCCGGGACAGTCTCCTACGAGCAGTACTTC. The V call is TRBV9, the J call TRBJ2-7, with TRBD1 matching over 7 bases. Germline lookup yields CDR1 SGDLS and CDR2 YYNGEE. The V segment lost 4 bases and the J segment 0 bases; nucleotides outside the gene matches: 4. The CDR3 is made up of 14 amino acids.

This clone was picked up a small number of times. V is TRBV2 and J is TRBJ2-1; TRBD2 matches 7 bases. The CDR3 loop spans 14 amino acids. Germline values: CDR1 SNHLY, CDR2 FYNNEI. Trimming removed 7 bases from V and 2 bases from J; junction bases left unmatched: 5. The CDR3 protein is CASKEGTTYNEQFF. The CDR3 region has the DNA TGTGCCAGCAAAGAAGGGACTACCTACAATGAGCAGTTCTTC. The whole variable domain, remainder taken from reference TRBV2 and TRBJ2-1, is EPEVTQTPSHQVTQMGQEVILRCVPISNHLYFYWYRQILGQKVEFLVSFYNNEISEKSEIFDDQFSVERPDGSNFTLKIRSTKLEDSAMYFCASKEGTTYNEQFFGPGTRLTVL.

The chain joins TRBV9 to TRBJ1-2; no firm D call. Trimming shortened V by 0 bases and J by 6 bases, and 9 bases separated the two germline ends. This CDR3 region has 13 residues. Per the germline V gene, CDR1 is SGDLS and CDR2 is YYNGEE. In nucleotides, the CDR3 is TGTGCCAGCAGCGTAGTTTCGGGGAATGGCTACACCTTC. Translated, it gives CASSVVSGNGYTF.

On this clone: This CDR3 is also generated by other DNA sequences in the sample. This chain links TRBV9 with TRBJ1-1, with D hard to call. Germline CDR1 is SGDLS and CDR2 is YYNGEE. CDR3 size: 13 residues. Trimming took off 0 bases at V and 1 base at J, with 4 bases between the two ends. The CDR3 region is CASSVAQNTEAFF. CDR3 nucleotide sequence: TGTGCCAGCAGCGTAGCCCAGAACACTGAAGCTTTCTTT.

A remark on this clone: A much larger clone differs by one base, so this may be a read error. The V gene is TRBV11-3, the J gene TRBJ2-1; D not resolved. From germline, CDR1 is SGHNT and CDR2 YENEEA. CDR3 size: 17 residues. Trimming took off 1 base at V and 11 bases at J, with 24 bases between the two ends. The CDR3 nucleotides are TGTGCCAGCAGCTTAGTATCGGCCGGGCCCGGCGGTGGGAAGCAGTTCTTC. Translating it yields CASSLVSAGPGGGKQFF.

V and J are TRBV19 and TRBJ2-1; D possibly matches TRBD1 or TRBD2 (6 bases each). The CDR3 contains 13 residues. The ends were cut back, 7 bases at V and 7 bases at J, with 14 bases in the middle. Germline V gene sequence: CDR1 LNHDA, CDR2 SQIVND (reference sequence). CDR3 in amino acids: CASMGGLINEQFF. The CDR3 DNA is TGTGCCAGTATGGGGGGCCTGATAAATGAGCAGTTCTTC.

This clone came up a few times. Written as DNA, the CDR3 is TGCGCCAGCAGCTTGCTGGGCAATCAGCCCCAGCATTTT. Translated: CASSLLGNQPQHF. The genes are TRBV5-1 and TRBJ1-5, with no clear D. Germline V gene lookup returns CDR1 SGHRS and CDR2 YFSETQ. The V and J ends lost 1 base and 2 bases respectively, with 4 bases between them. This CDR3 comprises 13 residues.

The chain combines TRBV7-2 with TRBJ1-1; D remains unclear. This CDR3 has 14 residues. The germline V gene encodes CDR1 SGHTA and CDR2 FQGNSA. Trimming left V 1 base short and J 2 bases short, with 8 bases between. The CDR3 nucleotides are TGTGCCAGCAGCTTAGGACTCGGAAACACTGAAGCTTTCTTT. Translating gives CASSLGLGNTEAFF.

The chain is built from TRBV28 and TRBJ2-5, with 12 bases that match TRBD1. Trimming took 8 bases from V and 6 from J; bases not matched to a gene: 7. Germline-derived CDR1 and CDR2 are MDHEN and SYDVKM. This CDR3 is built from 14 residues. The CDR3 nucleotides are TGTGCCAGCGGCGGGACAGGGGGCAGAAAGACCCAGTACTTC. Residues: CASGGTGGRKTQYF.

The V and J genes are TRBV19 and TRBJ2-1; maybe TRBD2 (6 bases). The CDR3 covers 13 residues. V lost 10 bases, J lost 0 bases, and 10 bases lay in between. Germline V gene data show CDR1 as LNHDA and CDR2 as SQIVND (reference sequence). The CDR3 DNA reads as TGTGCCACCCGGAGGGTCTCCTACAATGAGCAGTTCTTC. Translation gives CATRRVSYNEQFF.

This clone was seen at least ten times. In DNA form, the CDR3 reads TGTGCCAGCTCACGAAGACCAGGAAGCGGGAATAGTTACGAGCAGTACTTC. This sequence encodes CASSRRPGSGNSYEQYF. V is TRBV18 and J is TRBJ2-7; TRBD2 agrees at 7 bases. CDR1 is KGHSH, CDR2 LQKENI, per germline. V shed 4 bases, J shed 4 bases, and the junction held 16 bases outside the gene matches. The CDR3 is 17 amino acids.

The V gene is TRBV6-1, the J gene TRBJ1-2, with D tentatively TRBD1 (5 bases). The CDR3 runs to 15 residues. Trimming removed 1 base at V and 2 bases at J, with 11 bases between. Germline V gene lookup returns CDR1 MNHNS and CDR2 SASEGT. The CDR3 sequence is CASSEGAGVNYGYTF. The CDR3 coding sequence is TGTGCCAGCAGTGAAGGGGCGGGGGTCAACTATGGCTACACCTTC.

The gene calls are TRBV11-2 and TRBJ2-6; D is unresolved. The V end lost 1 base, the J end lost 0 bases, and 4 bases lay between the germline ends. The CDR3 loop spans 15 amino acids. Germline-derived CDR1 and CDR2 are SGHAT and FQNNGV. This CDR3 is CASSLGVSGANVLTF. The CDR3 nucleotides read TGTGCCAGCAGCTTAGGGGTCTCTGGGGCCAACGTCCTGACTTTC.

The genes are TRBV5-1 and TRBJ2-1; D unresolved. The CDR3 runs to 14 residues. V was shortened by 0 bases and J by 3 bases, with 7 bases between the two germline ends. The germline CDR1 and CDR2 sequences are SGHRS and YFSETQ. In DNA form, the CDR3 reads TGCGCCAGCAGCTTGGGGCAGATCTACAATGAGCAGTTCTTC. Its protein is CASSLGQIYNEQFF.